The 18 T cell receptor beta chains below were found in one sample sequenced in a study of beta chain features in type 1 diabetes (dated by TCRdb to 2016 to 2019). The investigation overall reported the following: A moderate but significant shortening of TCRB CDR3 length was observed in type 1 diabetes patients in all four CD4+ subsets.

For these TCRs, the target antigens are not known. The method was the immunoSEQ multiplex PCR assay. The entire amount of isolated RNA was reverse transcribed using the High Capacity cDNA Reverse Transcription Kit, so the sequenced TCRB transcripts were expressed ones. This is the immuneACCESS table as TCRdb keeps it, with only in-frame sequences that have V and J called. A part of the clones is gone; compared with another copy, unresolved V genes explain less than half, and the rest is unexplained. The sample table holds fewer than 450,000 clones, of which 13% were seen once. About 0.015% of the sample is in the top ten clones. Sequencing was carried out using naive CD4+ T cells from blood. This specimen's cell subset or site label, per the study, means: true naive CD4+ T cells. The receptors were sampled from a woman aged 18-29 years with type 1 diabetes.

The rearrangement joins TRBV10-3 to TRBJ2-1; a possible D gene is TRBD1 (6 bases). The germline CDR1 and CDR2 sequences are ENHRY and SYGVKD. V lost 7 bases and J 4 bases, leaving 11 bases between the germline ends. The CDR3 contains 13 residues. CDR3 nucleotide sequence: TGTGCCATCAAAGGGGGAGAGTACAATGAGCAGTTCTTC. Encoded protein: CAIKGGEYNEQFF.

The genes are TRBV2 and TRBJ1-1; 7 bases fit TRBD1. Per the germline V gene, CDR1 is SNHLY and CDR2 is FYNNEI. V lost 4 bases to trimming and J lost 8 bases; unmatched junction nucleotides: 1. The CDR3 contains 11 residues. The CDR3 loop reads CASSAQGEAFF. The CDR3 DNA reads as TGTGCCAGCAGTGCACAGGGGGAAGCTTTCTTT.

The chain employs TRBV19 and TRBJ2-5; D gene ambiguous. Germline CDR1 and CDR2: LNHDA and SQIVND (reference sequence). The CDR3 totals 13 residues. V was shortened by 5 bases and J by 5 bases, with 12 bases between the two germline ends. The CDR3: CASSLQTGETQYF. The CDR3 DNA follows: TGTGCCAGTAGTCTTCAGACCGGGGAGACCCAGTACTTC.

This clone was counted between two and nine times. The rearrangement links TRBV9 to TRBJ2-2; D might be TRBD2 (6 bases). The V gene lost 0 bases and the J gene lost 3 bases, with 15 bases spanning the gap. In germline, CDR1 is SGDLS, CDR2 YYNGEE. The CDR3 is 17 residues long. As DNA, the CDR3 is TGTGCCAGCAGCGTAGTCGGGCTAGCGACGGACACCGGGGAGCTGTTTTTT. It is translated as CASSVVGLATDTGELFF.

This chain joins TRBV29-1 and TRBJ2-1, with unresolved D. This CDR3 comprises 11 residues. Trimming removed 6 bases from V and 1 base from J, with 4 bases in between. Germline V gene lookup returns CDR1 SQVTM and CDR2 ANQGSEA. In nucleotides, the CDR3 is TGCAGCGTGAGTTCCTACAATGAGCAGTTCTTC. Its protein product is CSVSSYNEQFF.

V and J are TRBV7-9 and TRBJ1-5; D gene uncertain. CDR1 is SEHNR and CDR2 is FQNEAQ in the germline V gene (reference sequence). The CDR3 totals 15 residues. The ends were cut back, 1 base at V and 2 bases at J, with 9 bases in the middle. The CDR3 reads CASSLGATGNQPQHF. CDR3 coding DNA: TGTGCCAGCAGCTTAGGAGCGACGGGCAATCAGCCCCAGCATTTT.

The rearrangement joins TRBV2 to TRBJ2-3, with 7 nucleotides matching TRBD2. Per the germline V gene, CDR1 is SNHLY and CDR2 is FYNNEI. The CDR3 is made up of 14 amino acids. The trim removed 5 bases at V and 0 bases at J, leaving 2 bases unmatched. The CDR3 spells CASSFGRSTDTQYF. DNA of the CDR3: TGTGCCAGCAGTTTCGGGAGGAGCACAGATACGCAGTATTTT.

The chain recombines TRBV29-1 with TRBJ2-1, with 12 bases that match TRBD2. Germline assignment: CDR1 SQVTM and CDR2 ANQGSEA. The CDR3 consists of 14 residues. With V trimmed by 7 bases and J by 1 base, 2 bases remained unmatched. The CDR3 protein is CSAGLAGSYNEQFF. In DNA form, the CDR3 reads TGCAGCGCGGGACTAGCGGGTTCCTACAATGAGCAGTTCTTC.

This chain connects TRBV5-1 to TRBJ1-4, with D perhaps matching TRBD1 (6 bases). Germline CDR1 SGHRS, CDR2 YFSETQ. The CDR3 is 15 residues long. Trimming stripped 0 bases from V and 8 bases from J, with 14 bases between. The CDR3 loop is CASSLATGLGEKLFF. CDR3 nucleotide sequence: TGCGCCAGCAGCTTGGCCACAGGGTTGGGCGAAAAACTGTTTTTT.

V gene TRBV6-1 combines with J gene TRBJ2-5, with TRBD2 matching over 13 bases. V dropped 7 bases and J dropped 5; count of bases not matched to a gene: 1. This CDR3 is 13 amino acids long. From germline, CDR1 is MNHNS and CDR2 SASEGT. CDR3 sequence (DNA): TGTGCCAGCATGACTAGCGGGAGGGAGACCCAGTACTTC. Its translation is CASMTSGRETQYF.

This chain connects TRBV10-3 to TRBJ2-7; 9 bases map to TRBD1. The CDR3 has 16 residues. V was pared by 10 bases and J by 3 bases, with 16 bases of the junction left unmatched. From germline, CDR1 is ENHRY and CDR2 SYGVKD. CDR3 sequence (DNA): TGTGCCACCCACCCATCACAGGGGGCGCAGAACTACGAGCAGTACTTC. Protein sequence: CATHPSQGAQNYEQYF.

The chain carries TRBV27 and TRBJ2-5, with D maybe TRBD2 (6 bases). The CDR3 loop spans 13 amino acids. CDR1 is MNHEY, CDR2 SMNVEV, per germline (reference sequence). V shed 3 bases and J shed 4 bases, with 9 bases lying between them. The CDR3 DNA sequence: TGTGCCAGCAGTTTTTCTAGCGCAGAGACCCAGTACTTC. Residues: CASSFSSAETQYF.

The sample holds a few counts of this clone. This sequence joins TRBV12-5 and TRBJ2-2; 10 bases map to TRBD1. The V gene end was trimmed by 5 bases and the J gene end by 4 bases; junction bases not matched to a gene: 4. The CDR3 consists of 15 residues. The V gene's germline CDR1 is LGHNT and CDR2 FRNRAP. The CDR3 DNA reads TGTGCTAGTGGTCCCGGGACAGGGGCCACCGGGGAGCTGTTTTTT. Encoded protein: CASGPGTGATGELFF.

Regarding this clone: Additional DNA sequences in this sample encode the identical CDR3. Written as DNA, the CDR3 is TGTGCCTGGAGTGTAATACTCCAAGAGACCCAGTACTTC. Translation: CAWSVILQETQYF. The V and J genes are TRBV30 and TRBJ2-5; D gene uncertain. The CDR3 is 13 amino acids. Per germline, CDR1 GTSNPN and CDR2 SVGIG (reference sequence). V was pared by 0 bases and J by 1 base, with 6 bases between.

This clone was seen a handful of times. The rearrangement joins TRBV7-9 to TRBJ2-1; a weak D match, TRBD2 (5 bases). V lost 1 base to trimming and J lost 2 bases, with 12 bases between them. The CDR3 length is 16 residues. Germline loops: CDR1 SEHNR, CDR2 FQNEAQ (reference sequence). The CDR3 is CASSLDASGAYNEQFF. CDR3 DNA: TGTGCCAGCAGCTTAGATGCGAGCGGAGCCTACAATGAGCAGTTCTTC.

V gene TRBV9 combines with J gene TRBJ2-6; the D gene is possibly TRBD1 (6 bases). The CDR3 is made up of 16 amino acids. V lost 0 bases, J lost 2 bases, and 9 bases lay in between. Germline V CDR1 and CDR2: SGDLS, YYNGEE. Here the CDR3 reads CASSVGAGAGANVLTF. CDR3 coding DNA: TGTGCCAGCAGCGTAGGTGCAGGGGCTGGGGCCAACGTCCTGACTTTC.

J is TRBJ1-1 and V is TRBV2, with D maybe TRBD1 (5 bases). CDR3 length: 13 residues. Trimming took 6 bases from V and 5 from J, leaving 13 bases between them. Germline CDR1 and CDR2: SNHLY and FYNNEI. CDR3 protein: CASSQSGGTEAFF. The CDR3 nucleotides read TGTGCCAGCAGCCAATCGGGGGGTACTGAAGCTTTCTTT.

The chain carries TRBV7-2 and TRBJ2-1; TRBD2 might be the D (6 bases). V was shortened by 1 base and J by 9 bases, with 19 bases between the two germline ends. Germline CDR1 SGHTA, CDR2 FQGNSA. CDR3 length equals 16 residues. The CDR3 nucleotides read TGTGCCAGCAGCTTAGTCCGGGGGACGCTAGCTAGTGAGCAGTTCTTC. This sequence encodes CASSLVRGTLASEQFF.